This T cell receptor (beta chain) emerged from a study of blood T cell repertoires in COVID-19. The wider study: Acute-phase and convalescent COVID-19 samples originated in the United States, Italy and Spain. PBMCs, B-cell-depleted T cells, or T cells provided the cDNA or gDNA that made up the material.

The V gene end was trimmed by 6 bases and the J gene end by 7 bases; junction bases not matched to a gene: 13. Germline CDR1 LNHDA, CDR2 SQIVND (reference sequence). This CDR3 spans 16 amino acids. As processed by the authors: The authors estimated nucleated cell counts from reference gene primer amplification. This table comes from immunoSEQ multiplex PCR, and its TCRdb copy is limited to in-frame clones, with some not included. D and trimming come from the DNA, and the V and J calls and clone size come from that table. The table lists some 370,000 clones, approximately 88% of them singletons, with roughly 1.2% in the top ten.

The source is a man in his forties with acute or convalescent COVID-19. The sequenced material came from peripheral blood. The chain links TRBV19 to TRBJ1-5, with 9 nucleotides matching TRBD1. CDR3 sequence (DNA): TGTGCCAGTAGCCCTCGAAGGACAGGGGAAAACCAGCCCCAGCATTTT. This gives the protein CASSPRRTGENQPQHF.